The T cell receptor beta chain described here comes from a study of CD8 T cells in Susac syndrome. CDR3 size: 15 residues. Trimming shortened V by 3 bases and J by 6 bases, and 15 bases separated the two germline ends. Germline loops: CDR1 SEHNR, CDR2 FQNEAQ (reference sequence). Random-hexamer reverse transcription was applied to about 0.5 to 1 ug RNA. Multiplex PCR with immunoSEQ amplified the TCR beta CDR3 across 54 Vbeta and 13 Jbeta. Each CDR3 protein is one row after TCRdb ran MiXCR on the immunoSEQ multiplex PCR reads. This sample has 130,000 to 150,000 distinct CDR3 sequences, with 85% to 95% found just once. TEMRA cells were FACS-enriched, unlike CD8+ and CD4+ T cells, which were negatively isolated.

The chain combines TRBV7-9 with TRBJ2-1; no firm D call. The material sequenced was CD8+ T cells from PBMCs. This receptor was taken from a human donor in good health. The CDR3 coding sequence is TGTGCCAGCAGCTTTGCTGGCCCCATGCCCAATGAGCAGTTCTTC. Translation: CASSFAGPMPNEQFF.